The following is a T cell receptor beta chain sequence with its context. There are a few counts of this clone. The specificity of this receptor is unknown. The input lacks base qualities; no much larger clone sits a single base away. This entry comes from a study of cytomegalovirus exposure and HLA in healthy donors (dated by TCRdb to 2016 to 2017). For the study in its entirety: An earlier analysis of roughly 500 of the donors reported about 250 Gb of sequence data and approximately 110 million unique TCR beta sequences from about 179 million T cells. Among the roughly 400 genotyped donors, around 81% belonged to the genetic ancestry cluster associated with self-reported Caucasian donors. A later genetic analysis used genome-wide SNP genotypes for about 65% of the roughly 670 donors, treating that subset as a discovery cohort. The study combined high-throughput TCR immunosequencing, statistical association of individual TCRs with disease status, and machine learning to predict cytomegalovirus infection status. The study was designed to test whether signatures of past pathogen exposure could be identified by cataloging public T cell receptors. Along with the roughly 670-subject first cohort, a separate validation cohort of some 130 different subjects was used. Donor age, sex, ethnicity and CMV serostatus were compiled together with the repertoire data. Rather than using new phenotypic data, the later analysis identified candidate immune exposures from TCR beta sequences and from how often those sequences occurred across donors. A later analysis re-examined previously published TCR beta repertoires from just over 650 donors and added high-resolution HLA genotyping to investigate patterns of TCR occurrence. Using immunosequencing, the study profiled T cell repertoires from approximately 700 subjects and related those repertoires to cytomegalovirus serostatus. An early release that covered some 640 HLA-typed donors contained around 300 gigabases of sequencing data and around 80 million unique TCR sequences. Because of strong linkage in the cohort, roughly 5 DR-DQ haplotypes were treated as single units for association and clustering. Every repertoire in the discovery cohort had been generated on one and the same sequencing platform. HLA typing included class I and class II loci at four-digit resolution. The number of donors typed differed by locus, with roughly 629-640 for A, B, C, DRB1 and DQB1, roughly 550 for DQA1, 606 for DPA1, and some 450 for DPB1. In an earlier analysis of roughly 580 of the donors, high-throughput TCR beta sequencing was used to judge whether each TCR beta V gene segment behaved as functional or pseudogenic. On average, roughly 240,000 unique TCR beta nucleotide sequences were sequenced per donor among 398 genotyped donors of the cohort, with 15% to 20% of those sequences being non-productive.

The cohort consisted of 600 to 700 healthy bone marrow donors. All cohort members were sampled while nominally healthy, although unrecorded immune exposures were likely present. The donor was CMV seronegative and belonged to the group of around 350 seronegative cohort members. A peripheral blood sample was collected from each donor, and TCR beta sequencing was performed on peripheral blood mononuclear cells. The Qiagen DNeasy Blood Extraction Kit was used to extract genomic DNA from the blood cell samples. What the study reported, not specific to this receptor: Because counts were too low, under 20 rarely observed V segments, including chromosome 9 orphons, were left out of the earlier analysis of 500 to 750 of the donors. A few of the identified cytomegalovirus-associated TCR beta chains were confirmed in vitro to be specific for cytomegalovirus antigens. Sequencing depth was assumed to be roughly uniform across donors in the presence/absence analyses, though that assumption may not hold. In a later analysis, several top co-occurrence clusters were reported to appear linked to parvovirus B19, influenza, CMV and Epstein-Barr virus. In the study, around 160 TCR beta chains were listed as associated with cytomegalovirus. A later analysis found that HLA-associated TCR beta chains were more clonally expanded and had lower generation probabilities than equally common non-associated chains. When HLA alleles, especially DR and DQ, strongly co-occurred, attributing TCR associations to individual alleles was difficult. Most TCR sequences were observed very rarely across donors, whereas some public TCRs were present in many individuals. A further reported finding was that TCR beta sequences accurately predicted the HLA-A and HLA-B alleles for most subjects in the first cohort. In a later analysis, TCR association rates were found to vary across HLA loci, with the most associated TCRs seen for DRB1 alleles and the fewest for HLA-C alleles. In an earlier analysis of under 600 of the donors, most TCR beta V segments were observed in productive rearrangements about 87% or about 30% of the time, broadly matching IMGT annotations. A group of highly shared sequence variants was considered likely to be a technical artifact of the sequencing pipeline. The classifier was reported to diagnose cytomegalovirus status with high specificity and sensitivity in both the original and validation cohorts. In a later genetic analysis, a missense DCLRE1C variant was associated with V-gene and J-gene trimming of TCR beta chains, and the association was replicated in an independent cohort. The authors suggested that the approach could potentially be generalized to other disease states and immunological phenotypes. According to a later analysis, most CMV-associated TCR beta chains appeared to be HLA-restricted, and the HLA associations seemed to be driven largely by CMV exposure. Some IMGT-functional V segments, including TRBV6-2 and TRBV6-3, could not be distinguished by the 87-base-pair reads and were therefore excluded. Compared with the 666-donor mean, donors in an Asian-associated ancestry cluster had fewer N-insertions in productive TCRs, according to a later genetic analysis. The only immune exposure information available for the cohort was CMV serostatus. Linkage disequilibrium might explain the correlated functional status among segregating V segments, but an unknown experimental factor could not be ruled out. Because HLA typing was unavailable for some donors at each locus, only the typed subset was used in association tests. A later analysis associated about 17,000 TCR beta sequences with specific HLA alleles at a false discovery rate of 0.05. The cohort was sequenced for TCR beta chains only, and without alpha or paired-chain data the features that could be detected were limited.

Library creation used the immunoSEQ multiplex PCR assay. A mixture of 60 forward primers for TCR Vbeta segments and 13 reverse primers for TCR Jbeta segments was used in the multiplex PCR. The CDR3 region of rearranged TCR beta genes was amplified from genomic DNA by a multiplex PCR assay. The Illumina HiSeq System was used to sequence the amplified TCR beta libraries as 87-base-pair reads. Per the authors' processing: Across the 500 to 850 repertoires, a later analysis counted tens of millions of unique TCR beta chains, roughly 11 million of which were shared by at least two donors. Raw reads were error-corrected and collapsed into unique sequences with a nearest-neighbor algorithm that merged closely related sequences to remove PCR and sequencing errors. V, D and J gene segments were assigned by aligning CDR3 sequences to IMGT reference sequences. For a sequence to be retained, a match of at least six nucleotides was required to both a V gene segment and a J gene segment. A rearrangement was called productive if the CDR3 had no stop codons and remained in frame with V and J, and every other rearrangement was called non-productive. Following IMGT convention, CDR3 was defined as the stretch from the second conserved V-encoded cysteine up to the conserved J-encoded phenylalanine. The earlier analysis of 587 of the donors excluded any sequence lacking an unambiguous match to a single V gene segment. In an earlier analysis of some 590 of the donors, a V segment was called functional when productive rearrangements were above 56.7%, and segregating when the standard deviation between donors exceeded 5%. A statistical classification framework was built to diagnose cytomegalovirus status from the catalog of TCR beta chain sequences. V and J gene assignment, in a later analysis, came from comparing TCR nucleotide sequences with IMGT/GENE-DB human TR gene sequences. The TCRdist pipeline was used in a later analysis to assign CDR3 sequences and most-parsimonious VDJ recombination scenarios. In a later analysis, every TCR beta chain was defined by the combination of its CDR3 amino acid sequence and its V-gene family, and reads without a unique V-gene family were dropped. To address suspected cross-contamination and a sequencing artifact, a later analysis removed approximately 590 highly shared, low-generation-probability nucleotide sequences. A later analysis calculated a clonal expansion index for each public chain from normalized within-repertoire ranks of inferred template counts. In a later analysis, generation probabilities were computed with a VDJ recombination model fitted to out-of-frame rearrangements, and the resulting probabilities were checked against IGoR. In a later analysis, TCR-TCR, TCR-HLA and TCR-CMV co-occurrence was scored with hypergeometric tests, and a repertoire-size bias correction was applied to TCR pairs. A later analysis estimated false discovery rates by permuting HLA or CMV assignments 20 times. A later analysis grouped co-occurring TCRs with DBSCAN, adding TCRdist sequence similarity when clustering within HLA-allele-positive subsets. For co-occurrence clustering, repertoires with fewer than 30,000 or more than 120,000 public chains were excluded, along with roughly 5 repertoires with anomalous nucleotide sharing. TCRdb re-hosts the immuneACCESS table, in-frame sequences only. Its copies lack some clones; in the studies checked, an unresolved V gene accounts for under half of them, and the cause for the rest is not known. V, J and clone size reflect that table, while D and trimming were determined from the DNA. Present in this sample are about 120,000 clones, 66% of which were seen just once. About 1.6% of the sample is taken by the ten largest.

The germline V and J ends show losses of 0 bases and 1 base respectively, and no gene match explains 4 bases of the junction. The CDR3 measures 16 amino acids from cysteine to phenylalanine. The kept DNA is CDR3 alone, 48 bases in frame from the first base. CDR1 and CDR2 were assigned from the germline V gene as SGHDT and YYEEEE. This sequence was found in a man between 18 and 35 years old in good health and CMV-seronegative. Sequencing input: PBMCs. The rearrangement joined TRBV5-6 to TRBJ2-3, with TRBD2 identical over 8 junction bases. The bases are TGTGCCAGCAGCTTGGAATTGACTAGCGGCACAGATACGCAGTATTTT. Translated, this gives CASSLELTSGTDTQYF. Here the CDR3 is joined to the reference TRBV5-6 and TRBJ2-3 genes, and the full variable domain is: DAGVTQSPTHLIKTRGQQVTLRCSPKSGHDTVSWYQQALGQGPQFIFQYYEEEERQRGNFPDRFSGHQFPNYSSELNVNALLLGDSALYLCASSLELTSGTDTQYFGPGTRLTVL.